This T cell receptor (beta chain) came from a study of cytomegalovirus exposure and HLA in healthy donors. Study-wide points: A later analysis linked a missense DCLRE1C variant to TCR beta V- and J-gene trimming. Earlier analysis yielded a pattern in which most TCR beta V segments were productive about 90% or about 30% of the time. Among TCR beta chains of equal frequency, HLA-associated ones were more clonally expanded in a later analysis. Sequencing likely caused a cluster of highly shared sequence variants.

Amplification used 60 Vbeta primers and 13 Jbeta primers. TCRdb's copy holds only in-frame clones and misses some; the assay was immunoSEQ multiplex PCR. The profile covers 100,000 to 120,000 clones, with about 80% appearing a single time and around 3.2% taken by the ten largest. With regard to this clone: The antigen remains unidentified.

Germline V gene sequence: CDR1 SGHNT, CDR2 YENEEA. This CDR3 region has 14 residues. Trimming left V 5 bases short and J 5 bases short, with 15 bases between. The sequencing sample was made of PBMCs. This chain uses TRBV11-3 with TRBJ2-5; D is perhaps TRBD2 (6 bases). The TCR was taken from an older woman in good health and CMV-seropositive. DNA for the CDR3: TGTGCCAGCAGCAATAGCGGTGGAGAGGAGACCCAGTACTTC. As protein: CASSNSGGEETQYF.